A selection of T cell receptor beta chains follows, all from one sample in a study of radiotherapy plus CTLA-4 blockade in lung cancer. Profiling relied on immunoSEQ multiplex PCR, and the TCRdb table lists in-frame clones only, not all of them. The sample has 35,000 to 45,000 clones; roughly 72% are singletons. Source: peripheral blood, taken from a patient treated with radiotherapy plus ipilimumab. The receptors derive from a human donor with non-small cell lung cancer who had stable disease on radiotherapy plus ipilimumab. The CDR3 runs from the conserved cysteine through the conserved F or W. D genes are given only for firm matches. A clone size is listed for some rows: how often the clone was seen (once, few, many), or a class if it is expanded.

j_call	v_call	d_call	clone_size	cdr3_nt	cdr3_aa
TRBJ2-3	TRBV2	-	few	TGTGCCAGCAGTCCTCCCTTGGCGGAGTCGTACACAGATACGCAGTATTTT	CASSPPLAESYTDTQYF
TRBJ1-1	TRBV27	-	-	TGTGCCAGCAGTTCCTATTCAGGGCGAACTGAAGCTTTCTTT	CASSSYSGRTEAFF
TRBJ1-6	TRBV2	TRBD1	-	TGTGCCAGCAGCATGACAGGGCTCGTGGATTCACCCCTCCACTTT	CASSMTGLVDSPLHF
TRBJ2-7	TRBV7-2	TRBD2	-	TGTGCCAGCAGCCCCCGGACTAGCGGGGGGAATAGGGTCCACGAGCAGTACTTC	CASSPRTSGGNRVHEQYF
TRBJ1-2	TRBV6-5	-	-	TGTGCCAGCAGTTCCCTAGGGGGGGGCTTTGGCTACACCTTC	CASSSLGGGFGYTF
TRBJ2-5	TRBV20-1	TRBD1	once	TGCAGTGGGCGACAGGGGGGGACCCAGTACTTC	CSGRQGGTQYF
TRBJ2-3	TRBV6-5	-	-	TGTGCCAGCAGAGCCCAGGGGACAGATACGCAGTATTTT	CASRAQGTDTQYF
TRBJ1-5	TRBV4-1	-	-	TGCGCCAGCAGCCAAGAGAGGGATCAGCCCCAGCATTTT	CASSQERDQPQHF
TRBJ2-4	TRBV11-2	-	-	TGTGCCAGCAGCTTCCTCGCGGCGGCAGACATTCAGTACTTC	CASSFLAAADIQYF
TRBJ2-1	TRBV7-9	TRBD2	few	TGTGCCAGCAGCAAGGGGACCGGGACTAGCGACCGCAATGAGCAGTTCTTC	CASSKGTGTSDRNEQFF
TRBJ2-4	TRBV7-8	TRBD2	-	TGTGCCAGCAGCTCAGGGACTAGCGTTAACATTCAGTACTTC	CASSSGTSVNIQYF
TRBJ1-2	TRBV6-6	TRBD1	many	TGTGCCAGCACCCCGGGACAGCCTTATGGCTACACCTTC	CASTPGQPYGYTF
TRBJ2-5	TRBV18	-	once	TGTGCCAGCTCACCATCCCTTCTAGAGACCCAGTACTTC	CASSPSLLETQYF
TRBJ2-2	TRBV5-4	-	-	TGTGCCAGCAGCTCCCGCCGGAGCACCGGGGAGCTGTTTTTT	CASSSRRSTGELFF
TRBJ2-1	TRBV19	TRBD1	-	TGTGCCAGTAGAAAGGCCGGGACAGGGGACTACAATGAGCAGTTCTTC	CASRKAGTGDYNEQFF
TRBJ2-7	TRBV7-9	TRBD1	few	TGCGCCAGCAGCCACAGGACAGGGCGGGAGCAGTACTTC	CASSHRTGREQYF